The 11 T cell receptor beta chains below all came from one sample that was sequenced in a study of shared clonotypes between healthy human individuals. Using immunoSEQ multiplex PCR, the repertoire was profiled, and TCRdb retains in-frame clones only, with some absent. The profile shows some 980,000 clones, about 80% of them singletons. Specimen: memory CD4+ T cells sorted from blood. Subset here: CD45RA-negative fraction. Every receptor here comes from a man aged 18 to 30 in good health.

A note on this clone: Distinct nucleotide sequences in the sample also encode this CDR3. The V gene is TRBV20-1, the J gene TRBJ2-1, with D unresolved. CDR1 DFQATT and CDR2 SNEGSKA come from the germline V gene (reference sequence). This CDR3 comprises 10 residues. The ends were cut back, 2 bases at V and 6 bases at J, with 2 bases in the middle. CDR3 sequence: CSARFNEQFF. The CDR3 DNA is TGCAGTGCTAGATTCAATGAGCAGTTCTTC.

This clone was detected ten times or more. The V gene is TRBV5-1, the J gene TRBJ2-1, with 8 bases identical to TRBD2. Germline CDR1 SGHRS, CDR2 YFSETQ. V shed 3 bases, J shed 4 bases, and the junction held 6 bases outside the gene matches. This CDR3 region has 15 residues. The CDR3 sequence is CASSSGRAVYNEQFF. In nucleotides, the CDR3 is TGCGCCAGCAGCTCCGGGAGGGCCGTGTACAATGAGCAGTTCTTC.

The rearrangement links TRBV6-5 to TRBJ1-3; D remains unclear. Germline V gene data show CDR1 as MNHEY and CDR2 as SVGAGI. This CDR3 is 14 amino acids long. V lost 6 bases to trimming and J lost 2 bases, with 11 bases between them. This CDR3 is CASSPVAAGNTIYF. The CDR3 nucleotides read TGTGCCAGCAGCCCCGTAGCCGCTGGAAACACCATATATTTT.

This chain uses TRBV5-6 with TRBJ2-5; D is tentatively TRBD1 or TRBD2 (5 bases each). The germline V gene has CDR1 SGHDT and CDR2 YYEEEE. The CDR3 loop spans 13 amino acids. V shed 2 bases and J shed 5 bases, with 10 bases lying between them. In DNA form, the CDR3 reads TGTGCCAGCAGCTTAAGGGGACCGGAGACCCAGTACTTC. Amino acid sequence: CASSLRGPETQYF.

This clone was seen a handful of times. The chain is built from TRBV6-1 and TRBJ1-2, with D tentatively TRBD1 (5 bases). This CDR3 comprises 15 residues. The V end was cut by 6 bases, the J end by 5 bases, with 19 bases between. Germline V gene lookup returns CDR1 MNHNS and CDR2 SASEGT. The CDR3 DNA sequence: TGTGCCAGCAGGGCTGAAGGGACTGGGGGTTATGGCTACACCTTC. Its protein product is CASRAEGTGGYGYTF.

This chain joins TRBV2 and TRBJ1-2; D may be TRBD1 (6 bases). Germline V gives CDR1 SNHLY, CDR2 FYNNEI. CDR3 length equals 13 residues. V was pared by 1 base and J by 6 bases, with 9 bases between. The CDR3 sequence: CASSEDRANGYTF. CDR3 nucleotides: TGTGCCAGCAGTGAAGACAGGGCAAATGGCTACACCTTC.

This chain connects TRBV7-6 to TRBJ2-7, with 11 bases lining up with TRBD1. V lost 4 bases to trimming and J lost 1 base; unmatched junction nucleotides: 3. The CDR3 covers 15 residues. Germline values: CDR1 SGHVS, CDR2 FNYEAQ. In nucleotides, the CDR3 is TGTGCCAGCAGCTCCGGGACAGGGGGTTCCTACGAGCAGTACTTC. Translation gives CASSSGTGGSYEQYF.

As to this clone: The identical CDR3 is also encoded by other nucleotide sequences in the sample. The genes are TRBV5-4 and TRBJ2-5; D call uncertain. The CDR3 runs to 14 residues. V gave up 1 base and J gave up 1 base, with 8 bases separating them. Germline CDR1 and CDR2: SGHNT and YYREEE (reference sequence). This chain's CDR3 is CASSLKASQETQYF. The CDR3 DNA is TGTGCCAGCAGCTTGAAGGCAAGCCAAGAGACCCAGTACTTC.

Notes on this clone: Other nucleotide sequences from this sample produce the same CDR3. CDR3 loop: CASSPPSTDTQYF. CDR3 DNA sequence: TGTGCCAGCAGCCCTCCCTCGACGGATACGCAGTATTTT. This sequence joins TRBV6-5 and TRBJ2-3; D gene ambiguous. There are 13 residues in the CDR3. With 6 bases removed from V and 6 bases from J, the gap between germline ends came to 13 bases. Germline V gene data show CDR1 as MNHEY and CDR2 as SVGAGI.

The V and J genes are TRBV11-2 and TRBJ2-3; 7 positions match TRBD1. CDR1 and CDR2 (germline): SGHAT, FQNNGV. CDR3 size: 14 residues. V shed 4 bases, J shed 9 bases, and the junction held 10 bases outside the gene matches. The CDR3 region has the DNA TGTGCCAGCAGCTCAGGCGGGTCCAGGGGGACGCAGTATTTT. Translation gives CASSSGGSRGTQYF.

This clone came up a few times. The rearrangement uses TRBV6-6 and TRBJ2-7, with TRBD1 identical over 9 bases. The CDR3 spans 14 residues. Germline V gene lookup returns CDR1 MNHNY and CDR2 SVGAGI (reference sequence). Trimming removed 2 bases from V and 9 bases from J; junction bases left unmatched: 8. The CDR3 here is CASSYTGQGSWQYF. The DNA of the CDR3 is TGTGCCAGCAGTTACACAGGACAGGGGTCGTGGCAGTACTTC.